Below are 32 T cell receptor beta chains sequenced from a single sample in a study of cytomegalovirus exposure and HLA in healthy donors. The PCR used 60 Vbeta and 13 Jbeta primers. Here immunoSEQ multiplex PCR was the method, and the copy in TCRdb shows in-frame clones only, minus some. The sample lists roughly 100,000 clones, 50% to 80% occurring once. The sequencing sample was made of PBMCs. These receptors all stem from a man aged 55 to 70 in good health and CMV-seronegative.

The V call is TRBV28, the J call TRBJ2-2; TRBD2 aligns across 16 bases. The V gene end was trimmed by 3 bases and the J gene end by 6 bases; junction bases not matched to a gene: 1. This CDR3 is built from 16 residues. Looked up from germline, CDR1 is MDHEN and CDR2 is SYDVKM. Here the CDR3 DNA reads TGTGCCAGCAGTTTGGGACTAGCGGGGGGGGCCGGGGAGCTGTTTTTT. Protein: CASSLGLAGGAGELFF.

V usage is TRBV11-2 and J usage is TRBJ1-1; D remains unclear. The CDR3 consists of 16 residues. Germline V gene sequence: CDR1 SGHAT, CDR2 FQNNGV. The germline V and J ends were trimmed by 0 bases and 0 bases, with 11 bases remaining between them. CDR3 region: CASSLDRGPMNTEAFF. CDR3 coding DNA: TGTGCCAGCAGCTTAGATCGCGGGCCCATGAACACTGAAGCTTTCTTT.

In nucleotides, the CDR3 is TGTGCCAGCTCACCACCTTCAGCAGATACGCAGTATTTT. It encodes CASSPPSADTQYF. J is TRBJ2-3 and V is TRBV18; D ambiguous. Between the trimmed V and J ends, which lost 0 bases and 4 bases, there was a span of 5 bases. Germline V gene sequence: CDR1 KGHSH, CDR2 LQKENI. The CDR3 contains 13 residues. Based on the CDR3 plus reference TRBV18 and TRBJ2-3, the full variable domain is NAGVMQNPRHLVRRRGQEARLRCSPMKGHSHVYWYRQLPEEGLKFMVYLQKENIIDESGMPKERFSAEFPKEGPSILRIQQVVRGDSAAYFCASSPPSADTQYFGPGTRLTVL.

This clone was counted a few times. The CDR3 nucleotides are TGTGCCAGCAGCTTGGGGACTAGCGGGGGCCGGAGCACAGATACGCAGTATTTT. It is translated as CASSLGTSGGRSTDTQYF. The chain has TRBV7-2 and TRBJ2-3; 14 bases fit TRBD2. V trimming: 3 bases; J trimming: 0 bases; junction bases outside the gene matches: 5. Germline V CDR1 and CDR2: SGHTA, FQGNSA. The CDR3 covers 18 residues.

As to this clone: Other nucleotide sequences in the sample specify the same CDR3. CDR3 DNA: TGTGCCAGCACGGGTTACAATGAGCAGTTCTTC. This encodes CASTGYNEQFF. This chain links TRBV2 with TRBJ2-1; no clear D gene. The CDR3 length is 11 residues. CDR1 is SNHLY, CDR2 FYNNEI, per germline. V shed 7 bases and J shed 4 bases, with 5 bases lying between them. Using reference TRBV2 and TRBJ2-1 for the parts outside the CDR3, the full variable domain is EPEVTQTPSHQVTQMGQEVILRCVPISNHLYFYWYRQILGQKVEFLVSFYNNEISEKSEIFDDQFSVERPDGSNFTLKIRSTKLEDSAMYFCASTGYNEQFFGPGTRLTVL.

Details on this clone: The same CDR3 also results from other DNA sequences found in this sample. The rearrangement uses TRBV2 and TRBJ1-5; 10 positions agree with TRBD1. The CDR3 consists of 15 residues. Looked up from germline, CDR1 is SNHLY and CDR2 is FYNNEI. V dropped 7 bases and J dropped 3; count of bases not matched to a gene: 6. The CDR3 DNA follows: TGTGCCAGCAACGAAGGGACAGGGGTCAATCAGCCCCAGCATTTT. Its protein is CASNEGTGVNQPQHF.

V is TRBV4-2 and J is TRBJ2-5; a possible D gene is TRBD1 (5 bases). Germline lookup yields CDR1 LGHNA and CDR2 YNFKEQ. The V end lost 1 base, the J end lost 3 bases, and 9 bases lay between the germline ends. The CDR3 consists of 14 residues. The CDR3 sequence is CASSQGPREETQYF. The CDR3 DNA is TGTGCCAGCAGCCAAGGTCCCAGGGAAGAGACCCAGTACTTC.

This chain uses TRBV10-3 with TRBJ1-3, with 7 bases matching TRBD1. This CDR3 contains 16 residues. Trimming took 0 bases from V and 2 from J; bases not matched to a gene: 4. Germline CDR1 reads ENHRY; CDR2 reads SYGVKD. The chain's CDR3 is CAISESPGTAGNTIYF. The CDR3, as DNA: TGTGCCATCAGTGAGTCGCCCGGGACAGCTGGAAACACCATATATTTT.

The chain combines TRBV11-2 with TRBJ2-1; D unclear. CDR1 SGHAT and CDR2 FQNNGV come from the germline V gene. Trimming pared 1 base from V and 9 bases from J, leaving 16 bases between. The CDR3 covers 15 residues. The CDR3 protein is CASSLATLSYSEQFF. The CDR3 coding sequence is TGTGCCAGCAGCTTAGCGACTTTAAGTTATAGTGAGCAGTTCTTC.

This chain links TRBV9 with TRBJ2-1; 8 nucleotides match TRBD2. This CDR3 is 15 amino acids long. CDR1 and CDR2 from the germline V gene are SGDLS and YYNGEE. Losses at the gene ends were 1 base for V and 3 bases for J; bases not matched to a gene: 3. The CDR3 protein is CASSVRLANYNEQFF. The CDR3 bases are TGTGCCAGCAGCGTAAGACTAGCGAACTACAATGAGCAGTTCTTC.

The chain links TRBV27 to TRBJ1-1, with 7 nucleotides matching TRBD1. Per the germline V gene, CDR1 is MNHEY and CDR2 is SMNVEV (reference sequence). The CDR3 loop spans 13 amino acids. J lost 6 bases, V lost 5 bases, and 6 bases had no gene match. CDR3 sequence (DNA): TGTGCCAGCAGTCACAGGGGCGCATCTGAAGCTTTCTTT. It yields the protein CASSHRGASEAFF.

The genes are TRBV12-5 and TRBJ1-3; D call uncertain. The CDR3 loop spans 15 amino acids. V dropped 7 bases and J dropped 0 bases, with 13 bases sitting between them. Germline CDR1 and CDR2: LGHNT and FRNRAP. This CDR3 is CASAAGGISGNTIYF. CDR3 sequence (DNA): TGTGCTAGTGCGGCGGGTGGGATCTCTGGAAACACCATATATTTT.

The rearrangement uses TRBV28 and TRBJ2-5; 9 bases map to TRBD2. The CDR3 is 17 residues long. Germline assignment: CDR1 MDHEN and CDR2 SYDVKM. V trimming: 6 bases; J trimming: 5 bases; junction bases outside the gene matches: 16. For the CDR3, the DNA is TGTGCCAGCAGACCGTTCGACCATAGCGGGAGTAGGGAGACCCAGTACTTC. Translated: CASRPFDHSGSRETQYF.

The chain couples TRBV19 to TRBJ1-5; D unclear. V dropped 7 bases and J dropped 3 bases, with 22 bases sitting between them. This CDR3 has 17 residues. Germline V CDR1 and CDR2: LNHDA, SQIVND (reference sequence). CDR3 protein: CASIDLGNGNLNQPQHF. DNA of the CDR3: TGTGCCAGTATCGACCTGGGGAACGGGAACCTCAATCAGCCCCAGCATTTT. The complete variable domain, with remaining parts taken from reference TRBV19 and TRBJ1-5, reads DGGITQSPKYLFRKEGQNVTLSCEQNLNHDAMYWYRQDPGQGLRLIYYSQIVNDFQKGDIAEGYSVSREKKESFPLTVTSAQKNPTAFYLCASIDLGNGNLNQPQHFGDGTRLSIL.

The chain is built from TRBV28 and TRBJ2-7; TRBD2 aligns across 7 bases. From germline, CDR1 is MDHEN and CDR2 SYDVKM. J lost 3 bases, V lost 4 bases, and 6 bases had no gene match. There are 14 residues in the CDR3. CDR3 loop: CASSSTGEGYEQYF. The CDR3 nucleotides are TGTGCCAGCAGTTCAACCGGGGAGGGCTACGAGCAGTACTTC.

The chain carries TRBV25-1 and TRBJ2-7; 7 nucleotides line up with TRBD1. The CDR3 loop spans 13 amino acids. Per germline, CDR1 MGHDK and CDR2 SYGVNS. V lost 2 bases and J lost 2; bases outside the gene matches: 0. CDR3 in amino acids: CASSEDRAYEQYF. Here the CDR3 DNA reads TGTGCCAGCAGTGAAGACAGGGCCTACGAGCAGTACTTC.

The V gene is TRBV5-8, the J gene TRBJ1-4; D not resolved. CDR3 length: 14 amino acids. Germline-derived CDR1 and CDR2 are SGHTS and YDEGEE. The V and J ends lost 1 base and 6 bases respectively, with 10 bases between them. The CDR3 reads CASSLSGDDEKLFF. DNA for the CDR3: TGTGCCAGCAGCTTGTCGGGTGATGATGAAAAACTGTTTTTT.

The rearrangement joins TRBV25-1 to TRBJ1-6; D not resolved. CDR3 length: 14 amino acids. CDR1 and CDR2 (germline): MGHDK, SYGVNS. V lost 7 bases and J lost 0, with 7 bases in between. The CDR3: CASTRGSYNSPLHF. Here the CDR3 DNA reads TGTGCCAGCACTCGAGGCTCCTATAATTCACCCCTCCACTTT.

This clone came up once. The chain carries TRBV18 and TRBJ1-1; no clear D. CDR1 and CDR2 (germline): KGHSH, LQKENI. CDR3 length equals 15 residues. V lost 1 base to trimming and J lost 0 bases, with 9 bases between them. CDR3 nucleotide sequence: TGTGCCAGCTCACCACTGGAGGTGCTGAACACTGAAGCTTTCTTT. This sequence encodes CASSPLEVLNTEAFF.

The chain uses TRBV18 and TRBJ2-5; tentative D call: TRBD2 (6 bases). V lost 6 bases and J lost 0, with 14 bases in between. The CDR3 consists of 15 residues. Germline loops: CDR1 KGHSH, CDR2 LQKENI. Here the CDR3 DNA reads TGTGCCAGCTCCCGCGGGGCGGGAAACCAAGAGACCCAGTACTTC. This codes for CASSRGAGNQETQYF.

This clone appeared once. J is TRBJ2-3 and V is TRBV2, with TRBD2 matching 7 bases. Germline lookup yields CDR1 SNHLY and CDR2 FYNNEI. The CDR3 has 15 amino acids. J was trimmed by 0 bases and V by 5 bases; bases with no gene match: 5. The CDR3 protein is CASSSMGLSTDTQYF. CDR3 coding DNA: TGTGCCAGCAGTAGTATGGGACTAAGCACAGATACGCAGTATTTT.

V gene TRBV5-4 combines with J gene TRBJ1-1, with 9 bases aligning to TRBD1. The trim removed 4 bases at V and 1 base at J, leaving 8 bases unmatched. Germline lookup yields CDR1 SGHNT and CDR2 YYREEE (reference sequence). This CDR3 is 16 amino acids long. DNA of the CDR3: TGTGCCAGCAGCGCTCTCACAGGGGGCAGGAACACTGAAGCTTTCTTT. This gives the protein CASSALTGGRNTEAFF.

The CDR3 DNA reads as TGTGCCAGTAGTCTTCGGGGACAGGGTTTGGAGACCCAGTACTTC. It yields the protein CASSLRGQGLETQYF. The chain has TRBV19 and TRBJ2-5; 9 nucleotides line up with TRBD1. The CDR3 has 15 residues. The V gene's germline CDR1 is LNHDA and CDR2 SQIVND (reference sequence). With 5 bases clipped from V and 5 bases from J, the junction kept 9 bases outside the gene matches.

This clone was counted a few times. The chain combines TRBV25-1 with TRBJ1-1; 9 bases are shared with TRBD1. J lost 4 bases, V lost 2 bases, and 5 bases had no gene match. This CDR3 spans 15 amino acids. The germline V gene encodes CDR1 MGHDK and CDR2 SYGVNS. CDR3 coding DNA: TGTGCCAGCAGTGAAGCTAGGACAGGGGTCACTGAAGCTTTCTTT. This sequence encodes CASSEARTGVTEAFF.

The J gene is TRBJ2-1, the V gene TRBV10-3, with 9 bases aligning to TRBD2. Germline V gene sequence: CDR1 ENHRY, CDR2 SYGVKD. Trimming cost V 4 bases and J 7 bases; bases outside gene matches: 8. The CDR3 spans 15 residues. CDR3 in DNA: TGTGCCATCAGTGCGACTAGCGGTAGGGAGAATGAGCAGTTCTTC. Its translation: CAISATSGRENEQFF.

The genes are TRBV6-4 and TRBJ1-1; 7 bases map to TRBD1. The length of the CDR3 is 15 residues. CDR1 MRHNA and CDR2 SNTAGT come from the germline V gene. Trimming removed 4 bases from V and 2 bases from J; junction bases left unmatched: 7. The CDR3 spells CASSVVPGGNTEAFF. The DNA for the CDR3 is TGTGCCAGCAGTGTAGTGCCAGGGGGTAACACTGAAGCTTTCTTT.

The chain carries TRBV7-9 and TRBJ2-1; TRBD2 matches at 10 bases. V dropped 1 base and J dropped 9; count of bases not matched to a gene: 12. The germline V gene has CDR1 SEHNR and CDR2 FQNEAQ (reference sequence). This CDR3 has 17 amino acids. CDR3 DNA: TGTGCCAGCAGCTTAGAGTTCGGAGCGGGAGGGCCGGGTGAGCAGTTCTTC. Protein: CASSLEFGAGGPGEQFF. The full variable domain, completed using reference TRBV7-9 and TRBJ2-1, is DTGVSQNPRHKITKRGQNVTFRCDPISEHNRLYWYRQTLGQGPEFLTYFQNEAQLEKSRLLSDRFSAERPKGSFSTLEIQRTEQGDSAMYLCASSLEFGAGGPGEQFFGPGTRLTVL.

This chain joins TRBV21-1 and TRBJ1-5; whether TRBD1, the table's D call, matches the DNA was not checked. TRBV21-1 represents a pseudogene. This CDR3 is 20 amino acids long. Here the CDR3 DNA reads TGTGCCAGCAGCAACCCTGCCAAATTGACAGGCCACTATAGCAATCAGCCCCAGCATTTT. Translating it yields CASSNPAKLTGHYSNQPQHF.

The chain combines TRBV19 with TRBJ1-1, with D unresolved. CDR1 LNHDA and CDR2 SQIVND come from the germline V gene (reference sequence). Trimming removed 3 bases from V and 1 base from J, with 9 bases in between. The CDR3 loop spans 14 amino acids. For the CDR3, the DNA is TGTGCCAGTAGTATGGGTACAGCGAACACTGAAGCTTTCTTT. Translated, it gives CASSMGTANTEAFF.

A note on this clone: The junction differs from germline at one of its ends, possibly a read error. The chain employs TRBV7-7 and TRBJ2-5; TRBD1 might be the D (5 bases). Germline V gene data show CDR1 as SSHAT and CDR2 as FNYEAQ (reference sequence). CDR3 length: 14 amino acids. DNA for the CDR3: TGTGCTAGCAGCTTAGAAACAGGAGCGGAGACCCAGTACTTC. It yields the protein CASSLETGAETQYF.

The V gene is TRBV29-1, the J gene TRBJ2-7, with 10 bases matching TRBD2. CDR3 length: 14 amino acids. Germline V gene data show CDR1 as SQVTM and CDR2 as ANQGSEA. The V segment lost 7 bases and the J segment 3 bases; nucleotides outside the gene matches: 9. The CDR3 reads CSAIPSGGYYEQYF. The CDR3 coding sequence is TGCAGCGCTATACCTAGCGGGGGTTACTACGAGCAGTACTTC.

This chain uses TRBV10-1 with TRBJ1-1, with D hard to call. This CDR3 comprises 13 residues. V lost 3 bases and J lost 1, with 6 bases in between. Germline-derived CDR1 and CDR2 are WNHNN and SYGVQD (reference sequence). The CDR3 DNA reads as TGCGCCAGCAGTGAACATCCGAACACTGAAGCTTTCTTT. Protein: CASSEHPNTEAFF.